Here is one T cell receptor beta chain with its context. This specimen comes from a study of control samples from healthy donors and cancer patients. CDR3 length: 14 residues. Trimming took off 5 bases at V and 6 bases at J, with 17 bases between the two ends. Germline V gives CDR1 LNHDA, CDR2 SQIVND (reference sequence). TCRdb's copy holds only in-frame clones and misses some; the assay was immunoSEQ multiplex PCR. This table holds about 60,000 clones, more than 85% found once. This TCR was recovered from a man aged 35 to 55 with colorectal cancer. Sequenced material: PBMCs. The J gene is TRBJ2-7, the V gene TRBV19; possibly TRBD1 for D (6 bases). The CDR3 is CASSGQMQSGEQYF. CDR3 in DNA: TGTGCCAGTAGTGGACAGATGCAATCCGGCGAGCAGTACTTC.